The 3 T cell receptor beta chains given below trace back to one sample, sequenced in a study of glioma-infiltrating T cells after dendritic cell vaccination. Regarding time point: after dendritic cell vaccination, including at tumor progression/relapse. The assay was immunoSEQ multiplex PCR, and TCRdb's table has in-frame clones only and misses some. The data hold 100,000 or so clones, with roughly 80% observed a single time. The sample in question was blood, obtained after dendritic cell vaccination. The receptors were gathered from a human donor with glioblastoma.

The chain employs TRBV27 and TRBJ2-7; maybe TRBD2 (6 bases). V was cut by 5 bases and J by 3 bases, with 20 bases left in between. The CDR3 is made up of 16 amino acids. Germline values: CDR1 MNHEY, CDR2 SMNVEV (reference sequence). CDR3 protein: CASSRSGLGVLYEQYF. CDR3 nucleotide sequence: TGTGCCAGCAGTCGGAGCGGGTTAGGGGTTCTCTACGAGCAGTACTTC.

V usage is TRBV18 and J usage is TRBJ2-5; TRBD1 might be the D (6 bases). Germline CDR1 KGHSH, CDR2 LQKENI. This CDR3 has 17 residues. V lost 3 bases to trimming and J lost 6 bases, with 23 bases between them. CDR3 in amino acids: CASSPPGTTAIRKTQYF. In DNA form, the CDR3 reads TGTGCCAGCTCACCCCCCGGGACAACCGCTATCAGGAAGACCCAGTACTTC.

With regard to this clone: The identical CDR3 is also encoded by other nucleotide sequences in the sample. The chain recombines TRBV6-1 with TRBJ2-3; 8 bases match TRBD2. V dropped 7 bases and J dropped 6; count of bases not matched to a gene: 9. Germline V gives CDR1 MNHNS, CDR2 SASEGT. This CDR3 is built from 14 residues. CDR3 DNA: TGTGCCAGCACTCGAGCAGCGGGAGCGGATACGCAGTATTTT. Amino acid sequence: CASTRAAGADTQYF.